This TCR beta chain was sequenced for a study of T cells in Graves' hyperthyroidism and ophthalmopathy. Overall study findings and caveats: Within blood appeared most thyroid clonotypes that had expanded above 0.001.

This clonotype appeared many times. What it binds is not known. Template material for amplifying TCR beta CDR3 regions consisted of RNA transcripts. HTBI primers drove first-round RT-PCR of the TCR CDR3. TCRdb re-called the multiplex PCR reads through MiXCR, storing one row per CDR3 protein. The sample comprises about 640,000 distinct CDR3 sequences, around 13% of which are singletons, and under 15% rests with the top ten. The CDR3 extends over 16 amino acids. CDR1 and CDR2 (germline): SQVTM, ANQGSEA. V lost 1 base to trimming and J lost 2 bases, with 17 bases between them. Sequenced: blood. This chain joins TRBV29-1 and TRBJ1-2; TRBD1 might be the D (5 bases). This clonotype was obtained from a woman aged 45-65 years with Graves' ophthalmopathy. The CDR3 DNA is TGCAGCGTTGAAGCTCCCATGCGGGGGGGGAACTATGGCTACACCTTC. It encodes CSVEAPMRGGNYGYTF.